A single sample is the source of the 8 T cell receptor beta chains below, sequenced in a study of early T cells in non-severe SARS-CoV-2 infection. TCRdb analysed the 5' RACE reads with MiXCR anew, one entry per CDR3 protein. This sample has around 40,000 distinct CDR3 sequences, with approximately 10% found just once. Sequencing was done on a sample of whole blood. Receptor source: an adult who was a healthcare worker with PCR-confirmed SARS-CoV-2 infection or an uninfected control (not recorded which).

This clonotype was seen a handful of times. The rearrangement links TRBV5-1 to TRBJ2-7; D perhaps matches TRBD1 (5 bases). V was shortened by 5 bases and J by 2 bases, with 8 bases between the two germline ends. Germline V lookup: CDR1 SGHRS, CDR2 YFSETQ. This CDR3 has 12 amino acids. CDR3 nucleotide sequence: TGCGCCAGCAGGCGGACACCCTACGAGCAGTACTTC. It codes for CASRRTPYEQYF.

A few counts support this clonotype. The V call is TRBV5-1, the J call TRBJ2-5, with D maybe TRBD2 (6 bases). The CDR3 contains 13 residues. V was shortened by 4 bases and J by 5 bases, with 12 bases between the two germline ends. Germline CDR1 is SGHRS and CDR2 is YFSETQ. CDR3 nucleotide sequence: TGCGCCAGCAGCGTGGGACTCGTCGAGACCCAGTACTTC. Translating gives CASSVGLVETQYF.

This clonotype was found many times. The chain is built from TRBV5-5 and TRBJ1-5; no clear D. The V and J ends lost 0 bases and 0 bases respectively, with 4 bases between them. CDR3 length: 14 amino acids. CDR1 and CDR2 from the germline V gene are SGHKS and YYEKEE (reference sequence). The CDR3: CASSLVDSNQPQHF. The CDR3 nucleotides are TGTGCCAGCAGCTTGGTGGATAGCAATCAGCCCCAGCATTTT. Full variable domain (rest looked up from reference TRBV5-5 and TRBJ1-5): DAGVTQSPTHLIKTRGQQVTLRCSPISGHKSVSWYQQVLGQGPQFIFQYYEKEERGRGNFPDRFSARQFPNYSSELNVNALLLGDSALYLCASSLVDSNQPQHFGDGTRLSIL.

This chain links TRBV12-3 or TRBV12-4 with TRBJ2-1, with 7 bases that match TRBD2. Losses at the gene ends were 3 bases for V and 3 bases for J; bases not matched to a gene: 2. This CDR3 has 14 amino acids. The CDR3 bases are TGTGCCAGCAGTTTCGGCGGGGGCTACAATGAGCAGTTCTTC. Translating gives CASSFGGGYNEQFF.

The chain recombines TRBV5-1 with TRBJ2-3; 12 bases fit TRBD2. With 0 bases clipped from V and 6 bases from J, the junction kept 5 bases outside the gene matches. The CDR3 runs 16 residues. Germline CDR1 is SGHRS and CDR2 is YFSETQ. The CDR3 nucleotides are TGCGCCAGCAGCTTGGAACTAGCGGGGGGTATGGATACGCAGTATTTT. This sequence encodes CASSLELAGGMDTQYF.

This chain links TRBV6-5 with TRBJ2-5; tentatively, D is TRBD1 (5 bases). CDR1 MNHEY and CDR2 SVGAGI come from the germline V gene. Trimming took off 5 bases at V and 5 bases at J, with 12 bases between the two ends. The CDR3 contains 13 residues. The CDR3, as DNA: TGTGCCAGCAGTAGGGGAACGGTGGAGACCCAGTACTTC. Translating it yields CASSRGTVETQYF.

This clonotype has ten or more counts. V is TRBV7-6 and J is TRBJ2-2; D is possibly TRBD1 (5 bases). The germline V gene encodes CDR1 SGHVS and CDR2 FNYEAQ. The CDR3 totals 16 residues. The V gene lost 2 bases and the J gene lost 0 bases, with 10 bases spanning the gap. The CDR3 sequence is CASSLTTEPNTGELFF. The CDR3 nucleotides are TGTGCCAGCAGCTTAACGACAGAACCGAACACCGGGGAGCTGTTTTTT. Based on the CDR3 plus reference TRBV7-6 and TRBJ2-2, the full variable domain is GAGVSQSPRYKVTKRGQDVALRCDPISGHVSLYWYRQALGQGPEFLTYFNYEAQQDKSGLPNDRFSAERPEGSISTLTIQRTEQRDSAMYRCASSLTTEPNTGELFFGEGSRLTVL.

This clonotype occurred a few times. The chain recombines TRBV4-3 with TRBJ1-2; D unresolved. The CDR3 covers 12 residues. V lost 0 bases and J 7 bases, leaving 6 bases between the germline ends. CDR1 and CDR2 (germline): LGHNA, YSLEER. The CDR3 is CASSQEFGGYTF. The CDR3 DNA reads TGCGCCAGCAGCCAAGAGTTTGGTGGCTACACCTTC.